This T cell receptor beta chain was obtained from a study of T cells after yellow fever vaccination. V was pared by 0 bases and J by 9 bases, with 6 bases of the junction left unmatched. CDR1 and CDR2 from the germline V gene are SGHRS and YFSETQ. The length of the CDR3 is 15 residues. A process of 5'RACE template switching, which added a universal primer site and UMIs, was used to make TCR cDNA. Each CDR3 protein gets one entry after TCRdb re-called the 5' RACE reads with MiXCR. Of 500,000 to 700,000 distinct CDR3 sequences in the sample, 19% were seen once. The source was PBMCs, collected 15 days after the yellow fever booster vaccination. This TCR came from a man younger than 40 who received the YFV17D yellow fever vaccine. The V and J genes are TRBV5-1 and TRBJ1-6; TRBD1 matches 7 bases. CDR3 nucleotide sequence: TGCGCCAGCAGCTTGGTTCAGGGGGATGGTTCACCCCTCCACTTT. Protein product: CASSLVQGDGSPLHF.